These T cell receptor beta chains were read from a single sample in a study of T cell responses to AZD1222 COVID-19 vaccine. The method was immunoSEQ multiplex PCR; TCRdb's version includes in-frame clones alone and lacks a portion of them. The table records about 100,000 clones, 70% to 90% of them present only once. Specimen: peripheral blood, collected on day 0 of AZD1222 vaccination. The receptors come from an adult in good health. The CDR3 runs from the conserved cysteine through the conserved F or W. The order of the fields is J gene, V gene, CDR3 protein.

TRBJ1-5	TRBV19	CASSFSGDQPQHF
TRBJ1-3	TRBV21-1	CASSEGRGKDGNTIYF
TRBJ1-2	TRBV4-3	CASSQEVSQVFYGYTF
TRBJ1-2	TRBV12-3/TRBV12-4	CASSLVGHYGYTF
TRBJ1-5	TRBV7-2	CASSQDTNQPQHF
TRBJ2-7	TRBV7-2	CASSLGQTSGSSYF
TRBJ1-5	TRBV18	CASSLQGGSNQPQHF
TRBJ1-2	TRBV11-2	CASSFGGPGIGGYTF
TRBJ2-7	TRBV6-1	CASSEMAGGVYEQYF
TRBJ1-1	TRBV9	CASSAKMASEAFF
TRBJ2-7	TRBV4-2	CASSQDWTVLYEQYF
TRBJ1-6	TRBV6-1	CASSVGQTSSYNSPLHF
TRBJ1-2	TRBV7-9	CASSFAGPPYGYTF
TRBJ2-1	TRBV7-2	CASSLWSTSGSGNEQFF
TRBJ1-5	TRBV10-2	CASSESGSELNQPQHF
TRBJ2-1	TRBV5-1	CASSLGGDYLGDEQFF
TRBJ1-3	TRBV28	CASSWTGTYAGNTIYF
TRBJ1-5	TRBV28	CASSLSDRYQPQHF
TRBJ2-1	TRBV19	CASSMNPGSNEQFF
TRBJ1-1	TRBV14	CASSPLAGEAFF
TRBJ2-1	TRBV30	CASSNGFFNEQFF
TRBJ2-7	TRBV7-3	CASSLRVLGLAGPGVYEQYF
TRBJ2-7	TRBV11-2	CASSSGLAISEQYF
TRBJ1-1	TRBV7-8	CASSLRDRNTEAFF
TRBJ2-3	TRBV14	CASSPRLRDTQYF
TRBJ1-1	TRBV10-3	CATRRGNMNTEAFF
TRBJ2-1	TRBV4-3	CASSQDMAGGYEQFF
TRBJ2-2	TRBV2	CASTGARSSGLAGRAKTGELFF
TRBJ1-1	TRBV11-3	CASSRGTHNTEAFF
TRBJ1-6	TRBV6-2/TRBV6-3	CASSYDRALWPLHF
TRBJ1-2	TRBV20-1	CSASPSLFSHGYTF
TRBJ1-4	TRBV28	CASSWGTGGATNEKLFF
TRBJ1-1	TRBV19	CASSDDRETEAFF
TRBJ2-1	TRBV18	CASSPLGVSDEQFF
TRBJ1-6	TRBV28	CASSFQVSPLHF
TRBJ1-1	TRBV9	CASSPPLDTEAFF
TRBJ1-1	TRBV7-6	CASSPRLGVSTEAFF
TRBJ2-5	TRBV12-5	CASGLRGGLGETQYF
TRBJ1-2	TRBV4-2	CASSQDKGVGYGYTF
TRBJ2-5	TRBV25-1	CASSESRRGLQETQYF
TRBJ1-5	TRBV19	CASSIRQGGQPQHF
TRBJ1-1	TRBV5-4	CASSGQGLFPEAFF
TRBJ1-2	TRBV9	CASSVGRGGGGYTF